This T cell receptor beta chain is from a study of blood T cell repertoires in COVID-19. Study as a whole: Acute and convalescent COVID-19 samples came from the United States, Italy and Spain.

Grouping used clinical history reported by participants in a survey and questionnaire. Deletions cut 4 bases from V and 2 bases from J, with 9 bases between. Germline V lookup: CDR1 MRHNA, CDR2 SNTAGT. The CDR3 loop spans 14 amino acids. This clone is a singleton in its sample. Measured with immunoSEQ multiplex PCR; TCRdb has only the in-frame clones, and not every one. This repertoire shows 200,000 to 250,000 clones, 90% found once; its top ten account for roughly 15%. This TCR came from a man aged 25-45 years who had been exposed to COVID-19. This rearrangement joins TRBV6-4 to TRBJ1-5; D is uncertain. Sequenced: PBMCs or T cells enriched from blood (not recorded which). CDR3 sequence: CASSAEYGNQPQHF. The CDR3 nucleotides read TGTGCCAGCAGTGCCGAGTATGGCAATCAGCCCCAGCATTTT.